This T cell receptor (beta chain) was profiled in a study of T-cell memory formation after mild COVID-19. V gave up 4 bases and J gave up 3 bases, with 18 bases separating them. The CDR3 is 17 amino acids. CDR1 is KGHDR, CDR2 SFDVKD, per germline. Study-level points and caveats: Unconfirmed was the SARS-CoV-2 specificity of second-wave clones that peaked on day 37.

As concerns this clonotype: Its antigen is currently unknown.

Barcoded TCR alpha and TCR beta cDNA libraries with UMIs came from 5'RACE using constant-segment primers. TCRdb re-called the 5' RACE reads through MiXCR, storing one row per CDR3 protein. The table has 110,000 to 150,000 distinct CDR3 sequences, around 27% seen once; the top ten hold roughly 24%. Input material: PBMCs or a T cell subset sorted from them (not recorded which). The source of this sequence is an adult woman who had mild COVID-19 (a few samples of this study predate the infection). Cell type and time point are not known. The V and J genes are TRBV24-1 and TRBJ1-5, with D perhaps TRBD1 (6 bases). DNA for the CDR3: TGTGCCACCAGTGACTCGGACAGAGGGCCCCCCAATCAGCCCCAGCATTTT. As protein: CATSDSDRGPPNQPQHF.